This T cell receptor beta chain emerged from a study of T cell responses to AZD1222 COVID-19 vaccine. Study-level findings and limits: Reportedly, close to half of spike-specific TCRs are directed against unmutated variant regions. Spike was spanned by vaccine-associated CD4 TCRs, which were dominant at 160-218 and 743-854. White British people made up most donors, females outnumbered males, and clonal diversity was possibly underestimated. Scientists sampled the repertoires only once the peak T cell response had passed.

This clone showed up just once. The antigen is undetermined. The protocol was immunoSEQ multiplex PCR, while the TCRdb copy is restricted to in-frame clones and leaves out a portion. This table has about 170,000 clones, 80% to 90% appearing once. Losses at the gene ends were 4 bases for V and 10 bases for J; bases not matched to a gene: 9. The CDR3 length is 13 residues. The germline V gene encodes CDR1 SGDLS and CDR2 YYNGEE. The specimen comprised peripheral blood, sampled 28 days after the second dose of the MenACWY control vaccine. J is TRBJ1-1 and V is TRBV9; 8 bases align to TRBD1. The TCR sequence derives from an adult who received the MenACWY meningococcal vaccine as a control. The CDR3 loop reads CASSLGQGRVAFF. The CDR3, as DNA: TGTGCCAGCAGCCTTGGACAGGGAAGAGTAGCTTTCTTT.